The source of this TCR beta chain is a study of shared clonotypes between healthy human individuals. Terminally differentiated effector memory CD45RA+ cells were excluded by CCR7 positive selection of CD45RO-negative cells. Whole-study findings and limits: Naive subsets usually exceeded memory subsets in estimated richness.

Worth noting for this clone: Its antigen is still unknown.

The germline V gene has CDR1 SQVTM and CDR2 ANQGSEA. Trimming left V 4 bases short and J 7 bases short, with 14 bases between. This CDR3 spans 12 amino acids. Genomic DNA of every subset was divided equally among multiple immunoSEQ plates. Each PCR replicate from the sorted subsets contained about 200 ng DNA, which is 25,000 to 30,000 T cell genomes. Assay used: immunoSEQ multiplex PCR; TCRdb lists only in-frame clones, some missing. Of about 820,000 clones listed, 85% to 95% are singletons. Material for sequencing was naive CD8+ T cells sorted from blood. The receptor comes from a man aged 25-45 years in good health. The chain recombines TRBV29-1 with TRBJ2-7, with D possibly matching TRBD1 (6 bases). The CDR3 here is CSVVGQSLEQYF. The CDR3 DNA sequence: TGCAGCGTTGTCGGACAGTCCCTGGAGCAGTACTTC.